This T cell receptor (beta chain) was captured by sequencing in a study of OX40 agonist ivuxolimab in advanced cancers. The CDR3 is 13 residues long. The germline V gene has CDR1 SQVTM and CDR2 ANQGSEA. Trimming shortened V by 7 bases and J by 4 bases, and 14 bases separated the two germline ends. The assay was immunoSEQ multiplex PCR, and TCRdb's table has in-frame clones only and misses some. The sample consists of tens of thousands of clones, over 80% of them appearing once. The receptor was derived from an adult with an advanced solid tumor such as melanoma, head and neck, liver or kidney cancer. Sample: CD4+ or CD8+ T cells sorted from blood, taken in a trial of the OX40 agonist ivuxolimab. This chain joins TRBV29-1 and TRBJ1-3; weak D call: TRBD1 (5 bases). The CDR3 loop reads CSALLGGGNTIYF. The CDR3 bases are TGCAGCGCTTTACTGGGGGGAGGAAACACCATATATTTT.